Listed below are T cell receptor beta chains from one sample, sequenced in a study of CD8 T cells in Susac syndrome. TCRdb used MiXCR to reprocess the immunoSEQ multiplex PCR reads, holding one entry per CDR3 protein. The sample shows some 170,000 distinct CDR3 sequences, over 85% of them seen only once. The sequenced material came from CD4+ T cells from PBMCs. These receptors originate from a human donor in good health. Each CDR3 is given with its conserved first and last residue. The order of the fields is D gene, J gene, clone size, V gene, CDR3 protein, CDR3 DNA. D genes are given only for firm matches. Some rows mark clone size as missing; the rest say once, few, many or name a class of expanded clone.

D gene: NA
J gene: TRBJ1-6
clone size: NA
V gene: TRBV11-2
CDR3 protein: CASSPEPGQYNSPLHF
CDR3 DNA: TGTGCCAGCAGCCCGGAACCGGGACAATATAATTCACCCCTCCACTTT

D gene: NA
J gene: TRBJ2-3
clone size: NA
V gene: TRBV5-1
CDR3 protein: CASSAEEDTQYF
CDR3 DNA: TGCGCCAGCAGCGCGGAGGAAGATACGCAGTATTTT

D gene: NA
J gene: TRBJ2-7
clone size: NA
V gene: TRBV18
CDR3 protein: CASSPAVSYEQYF
CDR3 DNA: TGTGCCAGCTCACCAGCAGTCTCCTACGAGCAGTACTTC

D gene: NA
J gene: TRBJ1-6
clone size: NA
V gene: TRBV25-1
CDR3 protein: CASSWTDNSPLHF
CDR3 DNA: TGTGCCAGCTCTTGGACAGACAATTCACCCCTCCACTTT

D gene: NA
J gene: TRBJ2-7
clone size: NA
V gene: TRBV18
CDR3 protein: CASSQGQGGGHEQYF
CDR3 DNA: TGTGCCAGCTCACAAGGGCAGGGAGGGGGCCACGAGCAGTACTTC

D gene: NA
J gene: TRBJ2-4
clone size: NA
V gene: TRBV5-1
CDR3 protein: CASSLTENIQYF
CDR3 DNA: TGCGCCAGCAGCTTAACAGAGAACATTCAGTACTTC

D gene: NA
J gene: TRBJ1-1
clone size: NA
V gene: TRBV5-1
CDR3 protein: CASSSLAGGNTEAFF
CDR3 DNA: TGCGCCAGCAGCTCCCTAGCAGGCGGGAACACTGAAGCTTTCTTT

D gene: NA
J gene: TRBJ2-3
clone size: once
V gene: TRBV3-1
CDR3 protein: CATRDFRTDTQYF
CDR3 DNA: TGTGCCACCCGGGACTTCCGCACAGATACGCAGTATTTT

D gene: TRBD1
J gene: TRBJ2-7
clone size: NA
V gene: TRBV6-6
CDR3 protein: CASSYFLGQGSYEQYF
CDR3 DNA: TGTGCCAGCAGCTATTTTCTTGGACAGGGGAGCTACGAGCAGTACTTC

D gene: NA
J gene: TRBJ2-1
clone size: NA
V gene: TRBV3-1
CDR3 protein: CASSPSPVGFEQFF
CDR3 DNA: TGTGCCAGCAGCCCCTCCCCCGTGGGTTTTGAGCAGTTCTTC

D gene: NA
J gene: TRBJ1-1
clone size: NA
V gene: TRBV6-1
CDR3 protein: CASSVSQDPNTEAFF
CDR3 DNA: TGTGCCAGCAGTGTATCGCAGGACCCGAACACTGAAGCTTTCTTT

D gene: TRBD2
J gene: TRBJ2-3
clone size: NA
V gene: TRBV7-7
CDR3 protein: CASSQGGGGPDTQYF
CDR3 DNA: TGTGCCAGCAGCCAAGGCGGGGGAGGGCCAGATACGCAGTATTTT

D gene: TRBD1
J gene: TRBJ2-5
clone size: NA
V gene: TRBV5-1
CDR3 protein: CASSPGQGAETQYF
CDR3 DNA: TGCGCCAGCAGCCCGGGACAGGGGGCCGAGACCCAGTACTTC

D gene: NA
J gene: TRBJ2-2
clone size: NA
V gene: TRBV29-1
CDR3 protein: CSVEARTSTGELFF
CDR3 DNA: TGCAGCGTTGAAGCACGGACTTCTACCGGGGAGCTGTTTTTT

D gene: NA
J gene: TRBJ2-7
clone size: NA
V gene: TRBV6-5
CDR3 protein: CASSYSGVGDPYEQYF
CDR3 DNA: TGTGCCAGCAGTTACTCCGGAGTTGGGGACCCTTACGAGCAGTACTTC

D gene: NA
J gene: TRBJ2-7
clone size: NA
V gene: TRBV5-1
CDR3 protein: CASSLDRQGYLVGQYF
CDR3 DNA: TGCGCCAGCAGCTTGGACCGGCAGGGGTATCTTGTCGGGCAGTACTTC

D gene: TRBD1
J gene: TRBJ2-2
clone size: NA
V gene: TRBV24-1
CDR3 protein: CATSDPRAGDSGELFF
CDR3 DNA: TGTGCCACCAGTGATCCCAGGGCTGGGGACAGCGGGGAGCTGTTTTTT

D gene: TRBD1
J gene: TRBJ1-4
clone size: NA
V gene: TRBV20-1
CDR3 protein: CSARGQLNEKLFF
CDR3 DNA: TGCAGTGCTAGGGGACAGTTAAATGAAAAACTGTTTTTT